The T cell receptor beta chain described here comes from a study of cytomegalovirus exposure and HLA in healthy donors. General observations from the study: Most of the TCR beta V segments (in an earlier analysis) were productive either about 87% or about 30% of the time.

Worth noting for this clone: Its antigen is unidentified.

Germline CDR1 and CDR2: LNHDA and SQIVND (reference sequence). V lost 5 bases to trimming and J lost 8 bases; unmatched junction nucleotides: 5. This CDR3 region has 13 residues. PCR used 60 Vbeta primers and 13 Jbeta primers. Per the study methods: Tens of millions of unique TCR beta chains, 9 million to 11 million shared, were counted in a later analysis. Profiling relied on immunoSEQ multiplex PCR, and the TCRdb table lists in-frame clones only, not all of them. The V and J calls and clone size were taken over from that table, and D and trimming were inferred from the DNA. This sample has approximately 100,000 clones, with about four fifths found just once.

The rearrangement uses TRBV19 and TRBJ1-4; 7 bases are shared with TRBD1. Sequencing was performed on PBMCs. This TCR was recovered from a woman between 35 and 50 years old in good health and CMV-seronegative. CDR3 region: CASSDGDREKLFF. Written as DNA, the CDR3 is TGTGCCAGTAGTGACGGGGACAGAGAAAAACTGTTTTTT. The variable domain in full, with the rest retrieved from reference TRBV19 and TRBJ1-4, is DGGITQSPKYLFRKEGQNVTLSCEQNLNHDAMYWYRQDPGQGLRLIYYSQIVNDFQKGDIAEGYSVSREKKESFPLTVTSAQKNPTAFYLCASSDGDREKLFFGSGTQLSVL.